This is a list of T cell receptor beta chains from one sample in a study of cytomegalovirus exposure and HLA in healthy donors. Libraries were prepared by immunoSEQ multiplex PCR; TCRdb keeps only in-frame clonotypes and omits some of them. The table shows approximately 170,000 clones, with over 70% occurring only once. The sample taken for sequencing was PBMCs. The receptor set was obtained from a woman in her thirties or forties in good health and CMV-seropositive. CDR3s include the opening cysteine and the closing phenylalanine or tryptophan. A clone size is listed for some rows: how often the clone was seen (once, few, many), or a class if it is expanded.

cdr3_aa v_call cdr3_length j_call clone_size
CASSTASGGGTQYF TRBV7-2 14 TRBJ2-5 -
CASSRGAVTYEQYF TRBV18 14 TRBJ2-7 -
CASSQGFSGDNEQFF TRBV4-3 15 TRBJ2-1 few
CASIQRDIRTEAFF TRBV6-5 14 TRBJ1-1 few
CARGTKHNEQFF TRBV6-5 12 TRBJ2-1 -
CASSLRGTRTDTQYF TRBV5-1 15 TRBJ2-3 few
CAWSAKNEQYF TRBV30 11 TRBJ2-7 few
CASSLGETNHRHTDTQYF TRBV7-2 18 TRBJ2-3 -
CASSLVGAWNTEAFF TRBV5-6 15 TRBJ1-1 -
CATLPGDFRTDTQYF TRBV6-1 15 TRBJ2-3 -
CASSLYRGGYTF TRBV7-2 12 TRBJ1-2 -
CASTGRNTEAFF TRBV19 12 TRBJ1-1 -
CASSLLSGGSYEQYF TRBV11-1 15 TRBJ2-7 many
CATRPGLAGYNEQFF TRBV15 15 TRBJ2-1 once
CATTTGSNTEAFF TRBV19 13 TRBJ1-1 once
CASSPGVFETQYF TRBV7-9 13 TRBJ2-5 -
CASSEALRTGWAEAFF TRBV6-1 16 TRBJ1-1 -
CASSLLLRQTTNYGYTF TRBV2 17 TRBJ1-2 few
CAWSVGGAGNTIYF TRBV30 14 TRBJ1-3 -
CASRGRQGVTGELFF TRBV28 15 TRBJ2-2 -
CASSFGGTGANVLTF TRBV5-1 15 TRBJ2-6 -
CASSSQIGTGSTKTQYF TRBV27 17 TRBJ2-5 -
CASRKRDRGSSPLHF TRBV28 15 TRBJ1-6 once
CASSFQGSGNTIYF TRBV28 14 TRBJ1-3 -
CASSAFNRWQYF TRBV6-1 12 TRBJ2-7 -
CASSFSGTGGNQPQHF TRBV7-9 16 TRBJ1-5 -
CASSPATSLFF TRBV5-1 11 TRBJ2-1 -
CAWSVQGPGGEKLFF TRBV30 15 TRBJ1-4 -
CASSPWDIRTYTF TRBV7-9 13 TRBJ1-2 -
CASNDNSGGTGDTQYF TRBV2 16 TRBJ2-3 few
CASSFFVESGELFF TRBV7-7 14 TRBJ2-2 -
CATSSSEGRTEAFF TRBV15 14 TRBJ1-1 -
CASSPTSGLRYTGELFF TRBV5-5 17 TRBJ2-2 -
CASSSATGPSYNEQFF TRBV27 16 TRBJ2-1 -
CASSVALAGNTIYF TRBV9 14 TRBJ1-3 -
CASSVTLTYEKLFF TRBV4-1 14 TRBJ1-4 -
CASSLGDRNTDTQYF TRBV5-1 15 TRBJ2-3 -
CASSHSLGNQPQHF TRBV4-1 14 TRBJ1-5 -
CASSPPGNYGYTF TRBV18 13 TRBJ1-2 -
CASSLEGGVTEAFF TRBV7-2 14 TRBJ1-1 once
CASSSPGDRQEQYF TRBV27 14 TRBJ2-7 -
CASFPGGGFFHGYTF TRBV5-4 15 TRBJ1-2 -
CASSYGDRDSPLHF TRBV6-5 14 TRBJ1-6 -
CATSGQATNEKLFF TRBV15 14 TRBJ1-4 -
CSAPRLSGYTF TRBV20-1 11 TRBJ1-2 -
CASSLFHQGASTEAFF TRBV7-2 16 TRBJ1-1 once
CASSVPGQGSYEQYF TRBV19 15 TRBJ2-7 -
CASSPNGQINYGYTF TRBV4-3 15 TRBJ1-2 few
CAISEPGVGNTIYF TRBV10-3 14 TRBJ1-3 -
CASQWFLGDEKLFF TRBV6-1 14 TRBJ1-4 -
CASRERGTNTGELFF TRBV19 15 TRBJ2-2 -
CASSLDSSSYNEQFF TRBV5-1 15 TRBJ2-1 -
CASSEVHHRSYEQYF TRBV6-1 15 TRBJ2-7 -
CASSQHFAGVLDQPQHF TRBV4-2 17 TRBJ1-5 -
CSSSSPLDREREKLFF TRBV7-9 16 TRBJ1-4 few
CATTDRGFGNEQFF TRBV19 14 TRBJ2-1 -
CSTTSGGGVWNTEAFF TRBV29-1 16 TRBJ1-1 -
CASKKGGLGANTEAFF TRBV28 16 TRBJ1-1 -
CASSIGTGAPEAFF TRBV19 14 TRBJ1-1 -